Given below is one T cell receptor beta chain in context. At one end, the junction sequence differs from germline, possibly due to a read error. Germline CDR1 MNHNS, CDR2 SASEGT. The length of the CDR3 is 11 residues. The sample originates from a study of T-cell reconstitution after alpha-beta-depleted transplantation in children. A TCRbeta library incorporating unique molecular identifiers was prepared. MiXCR, applied by TCRdb to the PCR reads, yields one record per CDR3 protein. The top ten clones hold approximately 2.3% of a sample with hundreds of thousands of distinct CDR3 sequences, approximately 29% of them seen once.

The rearrangement joins TRBV6-1 to TRBJ1-1; D remains unclear. This specimen was PBMCs from the stem cell graft donor, taken from the stem cell graft. The receptor comes from a human donor who donated a stem cell graft to a child with aplastic anemia. The CDR3 region is CASRLLVEAFF. The CDR3, as DNA: TGTGCCAGCAGGCTCTTGGTTGAAGCGTTCTTT.